The entry below gives a single T cell receptor (beta chain) sequence along with its context. The target of this receptor is not known. Nothing much larger sits one base from this clone, and base qualities are not available. According to the germline V gene (reference sequence), CDR1 reads GTSNPN and CDR2 reads SVGIG. V trim: 1 base; J trim: 0 bases; unmatched bases: 2. The CDR3, cysteine through phenylalanine, is 14 amino acids long. Only the CDR3 DNA is retained, 42 bases long and in frame from the first base. Participants in the prospective study were aged about 18 to 100 years, lived in under 30 United States geographic areas, and enrolled through a virtual design. To assign participants to cohorts, the prospective study relied on clinical history that participants themselves reported in a screening survey and a study questionnaire. ImmuneRACE Cohort 3 recovered participants were defined by two consecutive negative NP/OP PCR tests, healthcare professional clearance, or symptom resolution. Each participant in the prospective study had whole blood, serum and a nasopharyngeal or oropharyngeal swab collected by mobile phlebotomists. Prospective study participants could optionally give additional blood draws and questionnaires over a roughly 2-month period. Before DNA extraction, prospective study blood samples were shipped either frozen or at room temperature.

TCRbeta CDR3 regions were amplified from genomic DNA using the immunoSEQ Assay, a bias-controlled multiplex PCR. The paper's data handling went like this. Nucleated cell counts per sample were estimated from amplification of reference gene primers within the assay. Sequence reads were collapsed and filtered to measure the absolute abundance of every unique TCRbeta CDR3 rearrangement. For each sample, productive Simpson clonality was calculated as the square root of Simpson's diversity index over productive rearrangements. TCRdb obtained this table from immuneACCESS and retained in-frame rearrangements with V and J assigned. These tables miss some clones; where compared with another copy, unresolved V genes account for less than half of the shortfall, and the remainder is unexplained. That table gives V, J and clone size, and the DNA gave D and trimming. The sample has 350,000 to 400,000 clones on record, more than 75% of them singletons. Jointly, the top ten make up roughly 1.2% of the sample.

This entry belongs to a study of blood T cell repertoires in COVID-19 (dated by TCRdb to about 2020). About the study as a whole: Samples from collaborators originated in the United States, Italy and Spain and spanned both the acute and convalescent phases of COVID-19. The repertoires were released in a freely available public database meant as a resource for research on the immune response to SARS-CoV-2. Deeply sampled blood TCRbeta repertoires from subjects exposed to, actively infected with, or recovered from COVID-19 were included in the dataset. The samples were drawn from two sources: the first 160 participants of the ongoing ImmuneRACE study, and over 1,000 subjects contributed by 6 global collaborators. Where available, HLA class I and class II types were obtained from metadata supplied by the sample provider rather than from assay-based typing. The material from the prospective study consisted of cDNA or gDNA derived from T cells, B-cell-depleted T cells, or PBMCs. A de-identified subject ID, COVID-19 status, age in years and sex were almost always included in the sample metadata. Study-level results and caveats: The amount of clinical and demographic metadata varied by source and participant and was provided uncurated.

The receptor was derived from a woman in her late teens or twenties who had recovered from COVID-19. Specimen: PBMCs or T cells enriched from blood (not recorded which). The sequence is built from TRBV30 and TRBJ1-1, with 7 middle bases fitting TRBD1. The nucleotide sequence is given as TGTGCCTGGAGTGAAGGGGGCGTGAACACTGAAGCTTTCTTT. Its product reads: CAWSEGGVNTEAFF.